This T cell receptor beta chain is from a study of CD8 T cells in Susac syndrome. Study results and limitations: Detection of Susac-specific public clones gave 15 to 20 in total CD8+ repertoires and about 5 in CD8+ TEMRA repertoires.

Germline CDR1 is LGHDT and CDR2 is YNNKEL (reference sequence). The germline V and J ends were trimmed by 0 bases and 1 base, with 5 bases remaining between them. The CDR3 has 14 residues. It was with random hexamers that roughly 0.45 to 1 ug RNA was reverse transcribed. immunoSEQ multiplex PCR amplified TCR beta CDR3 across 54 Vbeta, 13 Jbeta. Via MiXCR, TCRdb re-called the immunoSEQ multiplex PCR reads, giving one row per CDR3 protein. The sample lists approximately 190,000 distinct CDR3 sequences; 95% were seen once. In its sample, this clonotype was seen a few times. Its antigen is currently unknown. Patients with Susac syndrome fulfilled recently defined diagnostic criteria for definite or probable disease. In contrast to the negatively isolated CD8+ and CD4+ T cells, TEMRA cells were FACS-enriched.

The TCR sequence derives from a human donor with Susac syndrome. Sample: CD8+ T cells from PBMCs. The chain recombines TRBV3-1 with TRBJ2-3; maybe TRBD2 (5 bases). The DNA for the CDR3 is TGTGCCAGCAGCCAAGAGCGGGGCACAGATACGCAGTATTTT. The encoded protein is CASSQERGTDTQYF.